The 16 T cell receptor beta chains reported below all come from one sample, sequenced in a study of CD4+ T cells in melanoma. Some clones are missing from TCRdb's copy, which holds only in-frame ones; the method was immunoSEQ multiplex PCR. This table holds approximately 9,600 clones, around 62% found once. Sequenced sample: cells from a culture (not recorded whether cultured in vitro). The receptors stem from a human donor with melanoma.

The chain carries TRBV6-4 and TRBJ1-1; D uncertain. Trimming stripped 9 bases from V and 4 bases from J, with 21 bases between. Per the germline V gene, CDR1 is MRHNA and CDR2 is SNTAGT. CDR3 size: 15 residues. The DNA of the CDR3 is TGTGCCAGAAATGCCGGGCCTATCATATGCACTGAAGCTTTCTTT. Translating gives CARNAGPIICTEAFF.

The CDR3 bases are TGCGCCAGCAGCTTGGCCGTCAGCAACCCCTTTGAAAAACTGTTTTTT. Translated: CASSLAVSNPFEKLFF. This chain connects TRBV5-1 to TRBJ1-4; D is ambiguous. CDR3 length: 16 amino acids. In germline, CDR1 is SGHRS, CDR2 YFSETQ. Trimming cost V 0 bases and J 7 bases, with 16 bases left between them.

This chain links TRBV15 with TRBJ2-5; unclear D gene. This CDR3 is 13 amino acids long. Trimming stripped 1 base from V and 2 bases from J, with 5 bases between. The germline CDR1 and CDR2 sequences are LNHNV and YYDKDF (reference sequence). The CDR3 bases are TGTGCCACCAGCAGAGCTTTACAAGAGACCCAGTACTTC. Translated: CATSRALQETQYF.

The sample holds a few counts of this clone. The chain combines TRBV5-1 with TRBJ1-2; 9 bases line up with TRBD1. V gave up 4 bases and J gave up 6 bases; unmatched junction bases: 13. The germline gives CDR1 SGHRS, CDR2 YFSETQ. The CDR3 is 16 residues long. CDR3 sequence (DNA): TGCGCCAGCAGCCCCGGGACAGGGAGGGGAGACGATGGCTACACCTTC. This encodes CASSPGTGRGDDGYTF.

The chain recombines TRBV6-1 with TRBJ1-4; no reliable D call. The V and J ends lost 5 bases and 8 bases respectively, with 12 bases between them. The CDR3 has 13 residues. The germline CDR1 and CDR2 sequences are MNHNS and SASEGT. CDR3 in amino acids: CASSSLRWEKLFF. The DNA for the CDR3 is TGTGCCAGCAGTTCCCTGAGGTGGGAAAAACTGTTTTTT.

The chain is built from TRBV5-4 and TRBJ1-2, with TRBD1 matching 10 bases. Germline V gene lookup returns CDR1 SGHNT and CDR2 YYREEE (reference sequence). The ends lost 7 bases at V and 5 bases at J; junction bases unmatched: 8. The CDR3 loop spans 14 amino acids. The chain's CDR3 is CASGDRGLRYGYTF. The DNA of the CDR3 is TGTGCCAGCGGAGACAGGGGGCTTCGGTATGGCTACACCTTC.

The chain combines TRBV7-9 with TRBJ2-1; D call uncertain. CDR1 is SEHNR, CDR2 FQNEAQ, per germline (reference sequence). Trimming took 4 bases from V and 14 from J, leaving 6 bases between them. The CDR3 consists of 9 residues. The CDR3 sequence is CASSSGEFF. For the CDR3, the DNA is TGTGCCAGCAGCTCAGGAGAGTTCTTC.

This chain uses TRBV5-1 with TRBJ2-7; 8 nucleotides line up with TRBD1. CDR1 and CDR2 from the germline V gene are SGHRS and YFSETQ. The CDR3 loop spans 14 amino acids. V shed 5 bases and J 0 bases; nucleotides not matched to a gene: 4. The CDR3 region has the DNA TGCGCCAGCAGGAGACAGGGGAGCTCCTACGAGCAGTACTTC. It encodes CASRRQGSSYEQYF.

V and J are TRBV5-1 and TRBJ1-4; perhaps TRBD1 as D (5 bases). The V and J ends lost 4 bases and 6 bases respectively, with 16 bases between them. This CDR3 spans 15 amino acids. Germline V gene sequence: CDR1 SGHRS, CDR2 YFSETQ. CDR3 region: CASSAGGGSHEKLFF. Written as DNA, the CDR3 is TGCGCCAGCAGCGCCGGCGGGGGTTCGCATGAAAAACTGTTTTTT.

The table lists this clone with a few counts. The chain uses TRBV19 and TRBJ2-2; D uncertain. This CDR3 has 17 residues. V lost 4 bases to trimming and J lost 1 base, with 16 bases between them. Per the germline V gene, CDR1 is LNHDA and CDR2 is SQIVND (reference sequence). CDR3 sequence (DNA): TGTGCCAGTAGTAGGGGAACGCTTGCTTGGAACACCGGGGAGCTGTTTTTT. It is translated as CASSRGTLAWNTGELFF.

The rearrangement uses TRBV4-2 and TRBJ1-6; D uncertain. The germline V gene has CDR1 LGHNA and CDR2 YNFKEQ. CDR3 length equals 14 residues. Trimming removed 5 bases at V and 6 bases at J, with 11 bases between. The CDR3 loop is CASSLISSNSPLHF. In DNA form, the CDR3 reads TGTGCCAGCAGCTTAATTAGTTCTAATTCACCCCTCCACTTT.

CDR3 sequence: CAWKAKQRTGELFF. For the CDR3, the DNA is TGTGCCTGGAAGGCTAAGCAGCGCACCGGGGAGCTGTTTTTT. This chain joins TRBV30 and TRBJ2-2, with D hard to call. CDR1 is GTSNPN and CDR2 is SVGIG in the germline V gene (reference sequence). This CDR3 region has 14 residues. V was cut by 4 bases and J by 4 bases, with 13 bases left in between. The entire variable domain, with the rest obtained from reference TRBV30 and TRBJ2-2, is as follows: SQTIHQWPATLVQPVGSPLSLECTVEGTSNPNLYWYRQAAGRGLQLLFYSVGIGQISSEVPQNLSASRPQDRQFILSSKKLLLSDSGFYLCAWKAKQRTGELFFGEGSRLTVL.

The chain has TRBV10-3 and TRBJ2-3; D is uncertain. The germline V gene has CDR1 ENHRY and CDR2 SYGVKD. This CDR3 is 13 amino acids long. V gave up 3 bases and J gave up 3 bases, with 7 bases separating them. CDR3 DNA sequence: TGTGCCATCAGTGATCAAGGTACAGATACGCAGTATTTT. This encodes CAISDQGTDTQYF.

V usage is TRBV6-5 and J usage is TRBJ2-1; the D is unclear. Trimming cost V 3 bases and J 2 bases, with 11 bases left between them. Per the germline V gene, CDR1 is MNHEY and CDR2 is SVGAGI. This CDR3 region has 15 residues. CDR3 region: CASSYKAGTYNEQFF. The CDR3 DNA reads TGTGCCAGCAGTTATAAGGCAGGAACCTACAATGAGCAGTTCTTC.

The gene calls are TRBV7-9 and TRBJ2-1, with 7 bases aligning to TRBD1. The CDR3 length is 15 residues. Germline V gene sequence: CDR1 SEHNR, CDR2 FQNEAQ (reference sequence). The V and J ends lost 6 bases and 7 bases, in that order; junction bases with no gene match: 12. The CDR3 nucleotides read TGTGCCAGCAGGCCTACAGGGGCTATTAGGAATGAGCAGTTCTTC. Amino acid sequence: CASRPTGAIRNEQFF. The whole variable domain, remainder taken from reference TRBV7-9 and TRBJ2-1, is DTGVSQNPRHKITKRGQNVTFRCDPISEHNRLYWYRQTLGQGPEFLTYFQNEAQLEKSRLLSDRFSAERPKGSFSTLEIQRTEQGDSAMYLCASRPTGAIRNEQFFGPGTRLTVL.

The V and J genes are TRBV6-5 and TRBJ2-7; 10 nucleotides align to TRBD2. V was pared by 6 bases and J by 0 bases, with 5 bases of the junction left unmatched. CDR1 and CDR2 from the germline V gene are MNHEY and SVGAGI. The CDR3 is 15 amino acids. CDR3 nucleotides: TGTGCCAGCAGACTAGCGGGGACAGGCTCCTACGAGCAGTACTTC. Its protein product is CASRLAGTGSYEQYF.